The entry that follows covers one TCR beta chain sequence. The data stem from a study of blood T cell repertoires in COVID-19. Across the study: The United States, Italy and Spain were the sources of the acute and convalescent COVID-19 samples. PBMCs, B-cell-depleted T cells, or T cells were the source of the cDNA or gDNA that made up the material.

Germline values: CDR1 LNHDA, CDR2 SQIVND (reference sequence). CDR3 length: 13 amino acids. The V gene end was trimmed by 8 bases and the J gene end by 7 bases; junction bases not matched to a gene: 7. Donors in Cohort 3 counted as recovered after two negative PCRs, clearance, or symptom resolution. Authors' processing steps: Quantification of nucleated cells was approximated via reference gene primer amplification. The data were produced by immunoSEQ multiplex PCR, yet TCRdb's version contains in-frame clones alone and is incomplete. The V and J calls and the clone size are those of that table, but D and trimming were determined from the DNA. The table lists over 250,000 clones, roughly 91% of them singletons.

The TCR was taken from a woman in her sixties who had recovered from COVID-19. Sequencing was performed on PBMCs or T cells enriched from blood (not recorded which). This rearrangement joins TRBV19 to TRBJ2-7; 11 nucleotides agree with TRBD1. The CDR3 nucleotides are TGTGCCAGTTCGGACAGGGGGCGAGGAGAGCAGTACTTC. Its protein is CASSDRGRGEQYF.